This passage covers 15 T cell receptor beta chains from one sample sequenced in a study of CD8+ T cells in alopecia areata. Once RNA had been extracted, it was reverse transcribed into cDNA to act as the sequencing template. TCRdb keeps only in-frame clones here, not all; method: immunoSEQ multiplex PCR. The table lists around 35,000 clones, roughly half of them singletons. Sequencing used NKG2D-high CD8+ T cells sorted from blood. These receptors originate from a human donor with alopecia areata.

This chain joins TRBV2 and TRBJ1-5; 10 bases line up with TRBD1. Germline CDR1 is SNHLY and CDR2 is FYNNEI. V was pared by 7 bases and J by 7 bases, with 7 bases of the junction left unmatched. The CDR3 spans 14 residues. The CDR3 loop is CASKTGTGDQPQHF. DNA of the CDR3: TGTGCCAGCAAAACCGGGACAGGGGACCAGCCCCAGCATTTT.

There are a few counts of this clone. The V and J genes are TRBV4-3 and TRBJ2-7; D possibly corresponds to TRBD1 (6 bases). The germline gives CDR1 LGHNA, CDR2 YSLEER. Trimming stripped 1 base from V and 0 bases from J, with 10 bases between. This CDR3 has 15 residues. The CDR3 protein is CASSQGTAASYEQYF. As DNA, the CDR3 is TGCGCCAGCAGCCAAGGGACAGCCGCCTCCTACGAGCAGTACTTC.

This rearrangement joins TRBV5-6 to TRBJ2-7; a weak D match, TRBD2 (5 bases). Trimming shortened V by 4 bases and J by 2 bases, and 19 bases separated the two germline ends. CDR3 size: 16 residues. The germline V gene encodes CDR1 SGHDT and CDR2 YYEEEE. Here the CDR3 DNA reads TGTGCCAGCAGCCCAGGTTGGGAGTTCCTCACCTACGAGCAGTACTTC. Protein: CASSPGWEFLTYEQYF.

This clone was counted a single time. V and J are TRBV5-6 and TRBJ1-5; TRBD1 aligns across 9 bases. J gave up 6 bases and V 4 bases, and 5 bases lay outside the gene matches. The CDR3 loop spans 14 amino acids. The germline CDR1 and CDR2 sequences are SGHDT and YYEEEE. CDR3 sequence: CASSPGQGIQPQHF. CDR3 nucleotides: TGTGCCAGCAGCCCGGGACAGGGCATTCAGCCCCAGCATTTT.

This sequence joins TRBV5-5 and TRBJ2-3; D remains unclear. The CDR3 covers 15 residues. Trimming stripped 0 bases from V and 3 bases from J, with 11 bases between. The germline gives CDR1 SGHKS, CDR2 YYEKEE (reference sequence). The CDR3 spells CASSLARRWTDTQYF. The CDR3 DNA reads TGTGCCAGCAGCTTGGCTCGAAGATGGACAGATACGCAGTATTTT.

This chain links TRBV5-1 with TRBJ2-5; 7 nucleotides match TRBD2. The CDR3 contains 16 residues. J lost 4 bases, V lost 5 bases, and 14 bases had no gene match. The germline CDR1 and CDR2 sequences are SGHRS and YFSETQ. Written as DNA, the CDR3 is TGCGCCAGCAGGCATGAGACTAGCAGGATCCCAGAGACCCAGTACTTC. Translated: CASRHETSRIPETQYF.

As regards this clone: Distinct nucleotide sequences in the sample also encode this CDR3. The chain combines TRBV28 with TRBJ2-1; D is uncertain. Germline CDR1 and CDR2: MDHEN and SYDVKM. The V end was cut by 2 bases, the J end by 8 bases, with 4 bases between. The CDR3 has 11 residues. In nucleotides, the CDR3 is TGTGCCAGCAGTTTAGGGGATGAGCAGTTCTTC. As protein: CASSLGDEQFF.

The genes are TRBV9 and TRBJ2-1; 8 nucleotides match TRBD2. The V gene end was trimmed by 3 bases and the J gene end by 7 bases; junction bases not matched to a gene: 9. Germline lookup yields CDR1 SGDLS and CDR2 YYNGEE. The CDR3 contains 15 residues. Here the CDR3 reads CASSEGPGLGNEQFF. DNA of the CDR3: TGTGCCAGCAGCGAAGGACCGGGACTAGGGAATGAGCAGTTCTTC.

The chain uses TRBV4-2 and TRBJ2-3; 8 bases agree with TRBD1. V dropped 5 bases and J dropped 3; count of bases not matched to a gene: 16. Germline V gene sequence: CDR1 LGHNA, CDR2 YNFKEQ. The CDR3 is 18 residues long. This chain's CDR3 is CASSVTETGAWETDTQYF. DNA of the CDR3: TGTGCCAGCAGCGTAACCGAGACAGGGGCCTGGGAGACAGATACGCAGTATTTT.

This clone was counted once. The chain links TRBV28 to TRBJ2-7; D ambiguous. Germline CDR1 reads MDHEN; CDR2 reads SYDVKM. The CDR3 totals 12 residues. Trimming shortened V by 7 bases and J by 4 bases, and 11 bases separated the two germline ends. CDR3 sequence: CASTRYSYEQYF. The CDR3 DNA reads TGTGCCAGCACGAGGTACAGTTACGAGCAGTACTTC.

The chain combines TRBV7-2 with TRBJ2-7; 9 nucleotides align to TRBD2. V was clipped by 4 bases and J by 3 bases; unmatched bases: 4. The CDR3 runs 14 residues. Germline V CDR1 and CDR2: SGHTA, FQGNSA. The CDR3: CASSSGGRDYEQYF. As DNA, the CDR3 is TGTGCCAGCAGCTCCGGCGGGAGGGACTACGAGCAGTACTTC.

The chain combines TRBV5-5 with TRBJ2-3, with D maybe TRBD2 (6 bases). Trimming took off 4 bases at V and 0 bases at J, with 15 bases between the two ends. The CDR3 loop spans 16 amino acids. Looked up from germline, CDR1 is SGHKS and CDR2 is YYEKEE (reference sequence). CDR3 in DNA: TGTGCCAGCAGCCGATGGGACTCGCTAAGCACAGATACGCAGTATTTT. It translates to CASSRWDSLSTDTQYF.

The chain combines TRBV7-2 with TRBJ2-1, with 10 nucleotides matching TRBD2. V lost 6 bases to trimming and J lost 0 bases; unmatched junction nucleotides: 11. Germline CDR1 SGHTA, CDR2 FQGNSA. The CDR3 covers 18 residues. The CDR3 sequence: CASRPRGASGSSYNEQFF. The DNA for the CDR3 is TGTGCCAGCAGACCAAGGGGGGCTAGCGGGAGCTCCTACAATGAGCAGTTCTTC.

Ten or more counts support this clone. The V gene is TRBV18, the J gene TRBJ2-1, with a weak D call TRBD1 (6 bases). V lost 1 base to trimming and J lost 9 bases, with 13 bases between them. Per germline, CDR1 KGHSH and CDR2 LQKENI. The CDR3 totals 14 residues. The CDR3 is CASSPRGRGGEQFF. The CDR3 DNA follows: TGTGCCAGCTCACCACGGGGCAGGGGCGGTGAGCAGTTCTTC.

This clone was counted a few times. The chain combines TRBV29-1 with TRBJ2-3, with 7 bases matching TRBD2. CDR1 and CDR2 (germline): SQVTM, ANQGSEA. The CDR3 has 20 residues. The J segment lost 2 bases and the V segment lost 5 bases, leaving 25 bases of the junction unmatched. As DNA, the CDR3 is TGCAGCGTTTCCCCTGAACGAGCGGGGCCGGAACTTCTCAACACAGATACGCAGTATTTT. Translation gives CSVSPERAGPELLNTDTQYF.